The 30 T cell receptor beta chains reported below all come from one sample, sequenced in a study of T cells after yellow fever vaccination. TCRdb recomputed calls from the 5' RACE reads with MiXCR, one row per CDR3 protein. This table has hundreds of thousands of distinct CDR3 sequences, over 3.5% appearing once. The specimen was PBMCs, collected 5 days after the yellow fever booster vaccination. These receptors originate from a man aged 18 to 30 who received the YFV17D yellow fever vaccine.

Regarding this clonotype: The germline gene is not matched at one end of the junction; a read error may be the cause. This chain connects TRBV6-2 or TRBV6-3 to TRBJ2-7; D uncertain. Germline CDR1 is MNHEY and CDR2 is SVGEGT. There are 12 residues in the CDR3. CDR3 nucleotides: TGTGCCAGCAGTGAACCTACGGAGCCAGTTAACTTC. Translated: CASSEPTEPVNF.

This clonotype turned up a few times. The V and J genes are TRBV2 and TRBJ1-2; D call uncertain. CDR1 is SNHLY, CDR2 FYNNEI, per germline. Trimming left V 9 bases short and J 2 bases short, with 13 bases between. This CDR3 spans 13 amino acids. CDR3 DNA: TGTGCCAGGCGGGCAGTCGGGAACTATGGCTACACCTTC. Protein product: CARRAVGNYGYTF.

This chain joins TRBV20-1 and TRBJ1-1, with 9 positions matching TRBD1. Unmatched junction bases numbered 3, after V lost 4 bases and J lost 12 bases. This CDR3 region has 10 residues. Germline lookup yields CDR1 DFQATT and CDR2 SNEGSKA (reference sequence). CDR3 amino acids: CSATGTGSFF. For the CDR3, the DNA is TGCAGTGCTACCGGGACAGGGTCTTTCTTT.

J is TRBJ2-6 and V is TRBV7-8; D not resolved. V was cut by 3 bases and J by 0 bases, with 9 bases left in between. Germline lookup yields CDR1 SGHVS and CDR2 FQNEAQ. CDR3 length: 16 residues. The CDR3 region has the DNA TGTGCCAGCAGCTTCAAAGGATCCTCTGGGGCCAACGTCCTGACTTTC. This sequence encodes CASSFKGSSGANVLTF.

A few counts support this clonotype. The chain recombines TRBV5-1 with TRBJ2-5; tentative D call: TRBD2 (5 bases). Trimming cost V 4 bases and J 2 bases, with 12 bases left between them. The CDR3 totals 14 residues. Germline V gives CDR1 SGHRS, CDR2 YFSETQ. The CDR3 loop reads CASSRGLLQETQYF. The CDR3 nucleotides read TGCGCCAGCAGCCGCGGACTCCTACAAGAGACCCAGTACTTC.

This chain links TRBV5-1 with TRBJ2-3; 9 bases line up with TRBD2. Germline assignment: CDR1 SGHRS and CDR2 YFSETQ. Germline trimming cut 1 base from V and 3 bases from J; bases unmatched to any gene: 9. The CDR3 has 17 residues. The CDR3 is CASSLFDRSGGTDTQYF. CDR3 sequence (DNA): TGCGCCAGCAGCTTGTTCGACCGGAGCGGGGGGACAGATACGCAGTATTTT.

This clonotype was counted ten times or more. The chain combines TRBV5-1 with TRBJ2-5; a weak D match, TRBD1 (5 bases). The germline V gene encodes CDR1 SGHRS and CDR2 YFSETQ. The CDR3 extends over 16 amino acids. Trimming pared 1 base from V and 0 bases from J, leaving 13 bases between. The CDR3 spells CASSLRWQDNQETQYF. CDR3 coding DNA: TGCGCCAGCAGCTTGAGGTGGCAGGACAACCAAGAGACCCAGTACTTC.

This clonotype was detected a few times. The chain employs TRBV10-3 and TRBJ2-2; 7 nucleotides line up with TRBD2. The germline CDR1 and CDR2 sequences are ENHRY and SYGVKD. The CDR3 is made up of 14 amino acids. Germline trimming cut 4 bases from V and 6 bases from J; bases unmatched to any gene: 5. CDR3 coding DNA: TGTGCCATCAGTGGGGAGCGGGGTGCCGGGGAGCTGTTTTTT. It encodes CAISGERGAGELFF.

The chain links TRBV7-2 to TRBJ2-5; 7 nucleotides agree with TRBD1. The CDR3 runs to 15 residues. Per germline, CDR1 SGHTA and CDR2 FQGNSA. V dropped 4 bases and J dropped 7; count of bases not matched to a gene: 12. The DNA of the CDR3 is TGTGCCAGCAGCTCCCAACCGACAGGGCGGGTGACCCAGTACTTC. It translates to CASSSQPTGRVTQYF.

CDR3 nucleotide sequence: TGTGCCAGCAGTTTTTGGGCGGGGGGGGAACCAGATACGCAGTATTTT. Translating it yields CASSFWAGGEPDTQYF. The rearrangement uses TRBV12-3 or TRBV12-4 and TRBJ2-3, with 9 bases that match TRBD2. This CDR3 is built from 16 residues. V lost 3 bases and J lost 4; bases outside the gene matches: 8.

The rearrangement uses TRBV20-1 and TRBJ2-3; D unclear. With 3 bases removed from V and 2 bases from J, the gap between germline ends came to 12 bases. The length of the CDR3 is 14 residues. CDR1 and CDR2 (germline): DFQATT, SNEGSKA (reference sequence). The CDR3 coding sequence is TGCAGTGCTAGCTCTAGGCTGTCCACAGATACGCAGTATTTT. Its protein product is CSASSRLSTDTQYF.

This clonotype was counted between two and nine times. The V and J genes are TRBV9 and TRBJ2-3; 7 bases are a match to TRBD1. Germline V lookup: CDR1 SGDLS, CDR2 YYNGEE. The V gene end was trimmed by 1 base and the J gene end by 6 bases; junction bases not matched to a gene: 8. This CDR3 has 15 residues. CDR3 DNA: TGTGCCAGCAGCGTAACCCTGGGACAGTCGGATACGCAGTATTTT. Protein sequence: CASSVTLGQSDTQYF.

This clonotype was seen many times. J is TRBJ2-7 and V is TRBV9, with 8 bases aligning to TRBD1. This CDR3 is 15 amino acids long. The trim removed 0 bases at V and 5 bases at J, leaving 7 bases unmatched. The V gene's germline CDR1 is SGDLS and CDR2 YYNGEE. Here the CDR3 reads CASSVAPDRVDEQYF. The CDR3, as DNA: TGTGCCAGCAGCGTAGCCCCGGACAGGGTCGACGAGCAGTACTTC.

This clonotype was counted a few times. The CDR3 DNA reads as TGTGCCAGCAGCAAGGACTTCCATTCCTACGAGCAGTACTTC. This encodes CASSKDFHSYEQYF. The rearrangement links TRBV7-9 to TRBJ2-7; D possibly corresponds to TRBD2 (5 bases). The CDR3 length is 14 residues. In germline, CDR1 is SEHNR, CDR2 FQNEAQ (reference sequence). V was trimmed by 5 bases and J by 1 base, leaving 12 bases between them.

This clonotype came up a few times. The V call is TRBV7-3, the J call TRBJ2-2; D tentatively fits TRBD1 or TRBD2 (6 bases each). The V end was cut by 5 bases, the J end by 7 bases, with 17 bases between. CDR3 size: 15 residues. Germline values: CDR1 SGHTA, CDR2 FQGTGA. The CDR3 loop reads CASSHPPGAGGELFF. As DNA, the CDR3 is TGTGCCAGCAGCCATCCACCGGGGGCCGGCGGGGAGCTGTTTTTT.

The chain links TRBV20-1 to TRBJ1-5; the match to TRBD1 covers 8 bases. Germline CDR1 is DFQATT and CDR2 is SNEGSKA (reference sequence). This CDR3 contains 16 residues. V shed 2 bases, J shed 2 bases, and the junction held 8 bases outside the gene matches. Here the CDR3 reads CSARREGTGGNQPQHF. Written as DNA, the CDR3 is TGCAGTGCTAGACGAGAAGGGACAGGAGGCAATCAGCCCCAGCATTTT.

This clonotype turned up a few times. CDR3 amino acids: CATETVRPRGINQPQHF. In nucleotides, the CDR3 is TGTGCCACCGAAACAGTCCGACCAAGGGGGATAAATCAGCCCCAGCATTTT. The chain employs TRBV24-1 and TRBJ1-5; maybe TRBD1 (6 bases). CDR1 KGHDR and CDR2 SFDVKD come from the germline V gene. V lost 9 bases to trimming and J lost 4 bases, with 24 bases between them. The CDR3 consists of 17 residues.

This clonotype was counted many times. The chain employs TRBV5-4 and TRBJ1-6; TRBD1 is a possible D gene (6 bases). The CDR3 is 16 amino acids. Trimming took off 7 bases at V and 7 bases at J, with 21 bases between the two ends. CDR1 and CDR2 from the germline V gene are SGHNT and YYREEE (reference sequence). The CDR3 loop reads CASSLGRGGQNSPLHF. CDR3 nucleotides: TGTGCCAGCTCCCTGGGTAGGGGGGGCCAGAATTCACCCCTCCACTTT.

This clonotype was detected ten times or more. The J gene is TRBJ2-3, the V gene TRBV25-1; TRBD1 matches 7 bases. This CDR3 contains 15 residues. Germline loops: CDR1 MGHDK, CDR2 SYGVNS. V lost 2 bases, J lost 0 bases, and 2 bases stayed unmatched. For the CDR3, the DNA is TGTGCCAGCAGTGAAAAGGACAGGAGCACAGATACGCAGTATTTT. It translates to CASSEKDRSTDTQYF.

This clonotype was counted many times. The chain recombines TRBV28 with TRBJ1-2; D remains ambiguous. The CDR3 loop spans 14 amino acids. V gave up 8 bases and J gave up 2 bases, with 15 bases separating them. Germline loops: CDR1 MDHEN, CDR2 SYDVKM. CDR3 nucleotide sequence: TGTGCCAGCTCAGGACCAGTCTCAAACTATGGCTACACCTTC. Translation gives CASSGPVSNYGYTF.

The J gene is TRBJ1-6, the V gene TRBV4-2; TRBD1 might be the D (6 bases). There are 17 residues in the CDR3. The germline CDR1 and CDR2 sequences are LGHNA and YNFKEQ. Trimming cost V 0 bases and J 6 bases, with 15 bases left between them. CDR3 nucleotide sequence: TGTGCCAGCAGCCAAGAACCGGGACATATCCTTAATTCACCCCTCCACTTT. Its translation: CASSQEPGHILNSPLHF.

The chain couples TRBV5-1 to TRBJ1-5; 7 positions agree with TRBD1. Trimming took 2 bases from V and 2 from J; bases not matched to a gene: 4. Germline V gene data show CDR1 as SGHRS and CDR2 as YFSETQ. The CDR3 is 15 residues long. CDR3 protein: CASSLGQDGNQPQHF. In nucleotides, the CDR3 is TGCGCCAGCAGCTTAGGACAGGATGGCAATCAGCCCCAGCATTTT.

J is TRBJ1-2 and V is TRBV28; D unclear. Trimming took 6 bases from V and 4 from J, leaving 12 bases between them. CDR1 and CDR2 from the germline V gene are MDHEN and SYDVKM. The CDR3 is 13 residues long. In nucleotides, the CDR3 is TGTGCCAGCAGAGCGGGAGAGATCTATGGCTACACCTTC. Translated: CASRAGEIYGYTF.

This clonotype was detected only once. The genes are TRBV27 and TRBJ1-4; 7 nucleotides line up with TRBD1. Germline V gene data show CDR1 as MNHEY and CDR2 as SMNVEV (reference sequence). V was clipped by 5 bases and J by 8 bases; unmatched bases: 11. This CDR3 contains 15 residues. CDR3 in amino acids: CASSAGVRGNEKLFF. CDR3 bases: TGTGCCAGCAGTGCCGGCGTCAGGGGGAACGAAAAACTGTTTTTT.

The J gene is TRBJ1-2, the V gene TRBV10-3; a possible D gene is TRBD1 (6 bases). Germline V gene lookup returns CDR1 ENHRY and CDR2 SYGVKD. The ends were cut back, 6 bases at V and 0 bases at J, with 8 bases in the middle. The CDR3 totals 13 residues. The chain's CDR3 is CAIRQGSNYGYTF. In DNA form, the CDR3 reads TGTGCCATCAGGCAGGGGTCTAACTATGGCTACACCTTC.

This chain links TRBV28 with TRBJ2-1; a possible D gene is TRBD1 (5 bases). The CDR3 contains 11 residues. Germline loops: CDR1 MDHEN, CDR2 SYDVKM. The germline V and J ends were trimmed by 1 base and 12 bases, with 7 bases remaining between them. The CDR3 region has the DNA TGTGCCAGCAGTTTATCCCAGGGGCAGTTCTTC. Encoded protein: CASSLSQGQFF.

In this sample, this clonotype turned up many times. The J gene is TRBJ2-3, the V gene TRBV4-1, with 11 bases identical to TRBD2. Germline V CDR1 and CDR2: MGHRA, YSYEKL. The junction had 4 bases not matched to a gene; V was cut back by 7 bases and J by 4 bases. This CDR3 spans 14 amino acids. The DNA of the CDR3 is TGCGCCAGCAATAGCGGGGGGGGCCCAGATACGCAGTATTTT. The encoded protein is CASNSGGGPDTQYF.

This clonotype has a count of ten or more. The CDR3: CASSLGTTRTDTQYF. As DNA, the CDR3 is TGTGCCAGCAGCTTAGGGACAACGAGGACAGATACGCAGTATTTT. The gene calls are TRBV7-6 and TRBJ2-3; D is possibly TRBD1 (5 bases). CDR1 SGHVS and CDR2 FNYEAQ come from the germline V gene. V lost 1 base and J 3 bases, leaving 11 bases between the germline ends. This CDR3 comprises 15 residues.

V and J are TRBV28 and TRBJ2-3; D remains unclear. V dropped 7 bases and J dropped 4 bases, with 9 bases sitting between them. Per the germline V gene, CDR1 is MDHEN and CDR2 is SYDVKM. This CDR3 has 12 amino acids. The CDR3 DNA sequence: TGTGCCAGCACCCCTGGGGCAGATACGCAGTATTTT. Amino acid sequence: CASTPGADTQYF.

This clonotype was found many times. CDR3 region: CSASGTAQETQYF. The CDR3 nucleotides read TGCAGTGCCAGTGGGACAGCCCAAGAGACCCAGTACTTC. The genes are TRBV20-1 and TRBJ2-5; TRBD1 matches at 7 bases. Germline CDR1 reads DFQATT; CDR2 reads SNEGSKA (reference sequence). J lost 1 base, V lost 6 bases, and 5 bases had no gene match. This CDR3 spans 13 amino acids.